This T cell receptor beta chain emerged from a study of long-term antiretroviral therapy in people with HIV. Study-wide points: Clonal populations expanded prior to ART predominated within the repertoire at all time points.

Survey level was the resolution at which the v3.0 immunoSEQ assay ran. Repertoires were generated with immunoSEQ multiplex PCR, while TCRdb's copy carries only in-frame clones and drops some. The sample lists tens of thousands of clones, roughly 93% occurring once. A remark on this clone: Its antigen is unidentified.

This TCR derives from a middle-aged woman with HIV. The sequenced sample was unsorted PBMCs, obtained almost 6.7 years after starting antiretroviral therapy.

The CDR3 is CASTRTGAYTGELFF. CDR3 bases: TGTGCCAGCACCCGGACAGGAGCTTACACCGGGGAGCTGTTTTTT. V and J are TRBV5-8 and TRBJ2-2; 7 bases fit TRBD1. Per germline, CDR1 SGHTS and CDR2 YDEGEE. The CDR3 covers 15 residues. V trimming: 6 bases; J trimming: 3 bases; junction bases outside the gene matches: 8.